Listed below are T cell receptor beta chains from one sample, sequenced in a study of T cell repertoires in cytomegalovirus infection. TCRdb recomputed calls from the reads with MiXCR, one row per CDR3 protein. This sample has 250,000 or so distinct CDR3 sequences, with approximately 15% found just once. Sequencing used CD8+ T cells from PBMCs. The source is a human donor in good health (CMV status not recorded). Some clones in this sample may be carry-over from other donors' samples. Each CDR3 is given with its conserved first and last residue. The D gene is left open where the match is weak. Size is omitted from some rows. Given values are once, few, many or a class for expanded clones.

>.|.|TRBV7-9|TRBJ2-5
TGTGCCAGCAGCTTGTTACCGGGGCCCTTCCAAGAGACCCAGTACTTC
CASSLLPGPFQETQYF
>.|.|TRBV27|TRBJ2-7
TGTGCCAGCAGTGACGGGACACCACATAACGAGCAGTACTTC
CASSDGTPHNEQYF
>many|.|TRBV7-2|TRBJ2-7
TGTGCCAGCAGCCACCCAACCAGCTACGAGCAGTACTTC
CASSHPTSYEQYF
>.|.|TRBV6-1|TRBJ1-2
TGTGCCAGCATTCTGGAGGGGGTCCATGGCTACACCTTC
CASILEGVHGYTF
>many|.|TRBV7-6|TRBJ2-7
TGTGCCAGCAGCTTAAGGGCACAGGGCTACGAGCAGTACTTC
CASSLRAQGYEQYF
>.|TRBD2|TRBV6-2/TRBV6-3|TRBJ2-1
TGTGCCAGCAGGGGACTAGCGGACTCCTACAATGAGCAGTTCTTC
CASRGLADSYNEQFF
>.|.|TRBV4-2|TRBJ1-5
TGTGCCAGCAGCCAAGATTTAGCGGGGGTTAAGCCCCAGCATTTT
CASSQDLAGVKPQHF
>.|.|TRBV14|TRBJ2-3
TGTGCCAGCAGCCACGCGGGAGATACGCAGTATTTT
CASSHAGDTQYF
>.|.|TRBV2|TRBJ2-5
TGTGCCAGCAGTGAATACGGGGGAGGGGGAGTCCAAGAGACCCAGTACTTC
CASSEYGGGGVQETQYF
>.|.|TRBV29-1|TRBJ2-1
TGCAGCGTTGAATCGGGGGACAGCTATCTATACAATGAGCAGTTCTTC
CSVESGDSYLYNEQFF
>few|.|TRBV27|TRBJ2-1
TGTGCCAGCAGTTTACGGCGGGGGCTTTACAATGAGCAGTTCTTC
CASSLRRGLYNEQFF
>.|.|TRBV4-3|TRBJ2-7
TGCGCCAGCAGCCAATACATTCACTACGAGCAGTACTTC
CASSQYIHYEQYF
>.|TRBD1|TRBV6-1|TRBJ2-5
TGTGCCAGCAGTGAAACGGACAGGGCCTACGGACGGAAAGAGACCCAGTACTTC
CASSETDRAYGRKETQYF
>.|.|TRBV29-1|TRBJ2-7
TGCAGCGTTGAAGGGGGGGCTAGCCACATCTCCGGCGAGCAGTACTTC
CSVEGGASHISGEQYF
>.|.|TRBV5-6|TRBJ1-2
TGTGCCAGCAGCTTGGTGTCTGATGGGACAAACTATGGCTACACCTTC
CASSLVSDGTNYGYTF
>once|.|TRBV11-3|TRBJ2-3
TGTGCCAGCAGCGCCCAAACTTCGACAGATACGCAGTATTTT
CASSAQTSTDTQYF
>many|.|TRBV7-9|TRBJ2-5
TGTGCCAGCAGCCCCGGTGGCTACCAAGAGACCCAGTACTTC
CASSPGGYQETQYF
>.|.|TRBV6-5|TRBJ1-2
TGTGCCAGCAGTTACTCGACGGGCGCAGGCTATGGCTACACCTTC
CASSYSTGAGYGYTF
>many|.|TRBV7-2|TRBJ1-3
TGTGCCAGCAGCCCCATAGTAGGAGAGGATGCTGGAAACACCATATATTTT
CASSPIVGEDAGNTIYF
>.|.|TRBV12-5|TRBJ2-2
TGTGCTAGTGGAGGGTATGCCGGGGAGCTGTTTTTT
CASGGYAGELFF
>few|.|TRBV6-1|TRBJ2-1
TGTGCCAGCAACCAATTTCCTATCTCCTACAATGAGCAGTTCTTC
CASNQFPISYNEQFF
>few|TRBD2|TRBV20-1|TRBJ2-1
TGCAGTGCTAGAGTAGCTAGCGGGGGCGTTGGGGATGAGCAGTTCTTC
CSARVASGGVGDEQFF
>many|TRBD1|TRBV7-2|TRBJ1-2
TGTGCCAGCAGCCCCCGGACAGGGAGGGGAAACTATGGCTACACCTTC
CASSPRTGRGNYGYTF